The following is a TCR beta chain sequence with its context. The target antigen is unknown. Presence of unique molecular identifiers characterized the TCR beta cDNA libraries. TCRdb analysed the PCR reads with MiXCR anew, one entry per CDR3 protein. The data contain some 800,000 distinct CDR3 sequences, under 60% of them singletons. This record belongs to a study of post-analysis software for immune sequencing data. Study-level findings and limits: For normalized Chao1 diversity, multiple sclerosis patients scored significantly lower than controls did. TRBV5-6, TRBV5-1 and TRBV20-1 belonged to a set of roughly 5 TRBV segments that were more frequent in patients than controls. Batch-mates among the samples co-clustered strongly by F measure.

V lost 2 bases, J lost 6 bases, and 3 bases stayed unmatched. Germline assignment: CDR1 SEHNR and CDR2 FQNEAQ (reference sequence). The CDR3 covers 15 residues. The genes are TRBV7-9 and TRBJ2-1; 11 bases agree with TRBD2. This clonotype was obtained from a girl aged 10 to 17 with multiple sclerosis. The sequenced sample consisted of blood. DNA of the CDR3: TGTGCCAGCAGCTTATCGGGACTAGCGGTCAATGAGCAGTTCTTC. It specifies CASSLSGLAVNEQFF.